Listed below are T cell receptor beta chains from one sample, sequenced in a study of blood T cell repertoires in COVID-19. Clones were sequenced by immunoSEQ multiplex PCR, and TCRdb holds only the in-frame ones, with some missing. The profile covers roughly 120,000 clones, with 75% to 90% appearing a single time and around 3% taken by the ten largest. Sequencing was done on a sample of peripheral blood. Receptors originate from a woman older than 75 with COVID-19, enrolled during active disease. Both conserved end residues are part of each CDR3. A D gene is named only where the DNA matches it firmly. Size values are once, few and many counts, or a class for expanded clones, and some rows have none.

J gene: TRBJ2-1; D gene: TRBD2; clone size: .; V gene: TRBV15; CDR3 protein: CATSRGGTSGYGEQFF; CDR3 DNA: TGTGCCACCAGCAGAGGGGGGACTAGCGGGTATGGTGAGCAGTTCTTC
J gene: TRBJ2-7; D gene: .; clone size: once; V gene: TRBV7-2; CDR3 protein: CASSSQEYYEQYF; CDR3 DNA: TGTGCCAGCAGCTCACAGGAGTACTACGAGCAGTACTTC
J gene: TRBJ1-2; D gene: .; clone size: .; V gene: TRBV20-1; CDR3 protein: CSATAGGF; CDR3 DNA: TGCAGTGCTACGGCGGGGGGCTTC
J gene: TRBJ1-5; D gene: TRBD1; clone size: few; V gene: TRBV28; CDR3 protein: CASVRIGQASGSNQPQHF; CDR3 DNA: TGTGCCAGCGTTAGAATTGGACAGGCTTCAGGGAGCAATCAGCCCCAGCATTTT
J gene: TRBJ1-1; D gene: .; clone size: once; V gene: TRBV7-8; CDR3 protein: CASSPGTEAFF; CDR3 DNA: TGTGCCAGCAGCCCCGGGACTGAAGCTTTCTTT
J gene: TRBJ2-5; D gene: TRBD1; clone size: .; V gene: TRBV28; CDR3 protein: CASSLGTGEWETQYF; CDR3 DNA: TGTGCCAGCAGCTTGGGGACAGGGGAGTGGGAGACCCAGTACTTC
J gene: TRBJ2-7; D gene: .; clone size: .; V gene: TRBV2; CDR3 protein: CASTIGGLFYEQYF; CDR3 DNA: TGTGCCAGCACCATAGGGGGACTATTCTACGAGCAGTACTTC
J gene: TRBJ2-1; D gene: TRBD2; clone size: .; V gene: TRBV18; CDR3 protein: CASTSSGTSGHNEQFF; CDR3 DNA: TGTGCCAGTACCTCCTCCGGGACTAGCGGCCACAATGAGCAGTTCTTC
J gene: TRBJ2-2; D gene: .; clone size: .; V gene: TRBV5-1; CDR3 protein: CASSLGQVGTGELFF; CDR3 DNA: TGCGCCAGCAGCTTGGGCCAGGTCGGAACCGGGGAGCTGTTTTTT
J gene: TRBJ1-2; D gene: .; clone size: .; V gene: TRBV28; CDR3 protein: CASKVFRNPFNYGYTF; CDR3 DNA: TGTGCCAGCAAAGTCTTCAGGAACCCCTTTAACTATGGCTACACCTTC
J gene: TRBJ2-7; D gene: TRBD2; clone size: .; V gene: TRBV4-2; CDR3 protein: CASSQEASGSDEQYF; CDR3 DNA: TGTGCCAGCAGCCAAGAGGCTAGCGGGAGTGACGAGCAGTACTTC
J gene: TRBJ2-3; D gene: TRBD2; clone size: .; V gene: TRBV2; CDR3 protein: CASNSPLGLAMDTQYF; CDR3 DNA: TGTGCCAGCAACTCTCCATTAGGACTAGCGATGGATACGCAGTATTTT
J gene: TRBJ2-1; D gene: .; clone size: once; V gene: TRBV7-9; CDR3 protein: CASSRSGVGNEQFF; CDR3 DNA: TGTGCCAGCAGCCGCTCGGGAGTCGGGAATGAGCAGTTCTTC
J gene: TRBJ1-3; D gene: .; clone size: .; V gene: TRBV10-3; CDR3 protein: CAISEAGARSGNTIYF; CDR3 DNA: TGTGCCATCAGTGAGGCGGGCGCTCGCTCTGGAAACACCATATATTTT
J gene: TRBJ2-1; D gene: .; clone size: .; V gene: TRBV19; CDR3 protein: CASRMGQTANEQFF; CDR3 DNA: TGTGCCAGTCGGATGGGACAAACGGCGAATGAGCAGTTCTTC
J gene: TRBJ2-7; D gene: .; clone size: .; V gene: TRBV18; CDR3 protein: CASSGPGGGSEQYF; CDR3 DNA: TGTGCCAGCTCAGGTCCAGGGGGCGGGAGCGAGCAGTACTTC
J gene: TRBJ2-1; D gene: TRBD2; clone size: .; V gene: TRBV6-5; CDR3 protein: CASSYNLLADYNEQFF; CDR3 DNA: TGTGCCAGCAGTTATAATTTACTAGCGGATTACAATGAGCAGTTCTTC
J gene: TRBJ2-1; D gene: .; clone size: few; V gene: TRBV5-8; CDR3 protein: CASSETGNMLVF; CDR3 DNA: TGTGCCAGCAGTGAAACAGGGAATATGTTGGTCTTC
J gene: TRBJ1-2; D gene: .; clone size: .; V gene: TRBV10-3; CDR3 protein: CAISDRPNYGYTF; CDR3 DNA: TGTGCCATCAGTGACAGGCCGAACTATGGCTACACCTTC
J gene: TRBJ1-1; D gene: TRBD1; clone size: few; V gene: TRBV4-3; CDR3 protein: CASSPDRGYDTEAFF; CDR3 DNA: TGCGCCAGCAGCCCGGACAGGGGGTATGACACTGAAGCTTTCTTT
J gene: TRBJ1-2; D gene: TRBD1; clone size: .; V gene: TRBV19; CDR3 protein: CASSTFRGEGYGYTF; CDR3 DNA: TGTGCCAGTAGCACATTCAGGGGGGAAGGCTATGGCTACACCTTC
J gene: TRBJ1-1; D gene: .; clone size: .; V gene: TRBV6-5; CDR3 protein: CASGSMGLTEAFF; CDR3 DNA: TGTGCCAGCGGGTCCATGGGCCTCACTGAAGCTTTCTTT
J gene: TRBJ2-7; D gene: .; clone size: few; V gene: TRBV6-5; CDR3 protein: CASRPESRESEQYF; CDR3 DNA: TGTGCCAGCAGGCCCGAGAGTCGGGAGAGCGAGCAGTACTTC
J gene: TRBJ1-1; D gene: .; clone size: .; V gene: TRBV10-3; CDR3 protein: CAISVRQAATEAFF; CDR3 DNA: TGTGCCATCAGTGTAAGACAGGCGGCCACTGAAGCTTTCTTT
J gene: TRBJ1-2; D gene: .; clone size: .; V gene: TRBV9; CDR3 protein: CASSVGRGYSYTF; CDR3 DNA: TGTGCCAGCAGCGTAGGGAGGGGCTATAGCTACACCTTC
J gene: TRBJ2-2; D gene: TRBD2; clone size: once; V gene: TRBV7-6; CDR3 protein: CASSTGLAYTGELFF; CDR3 DNA: TGTGCCAGCAGCACGGGACTAGCTTATACCGGGGAGCTGTTTTTT
J gene: TRBJ2-7; D gene: .; clone size: .; V gene: TRBV6-5; CDR3 protein: CASSYRGSYEQYF; CDR3 DNA: TGTGCCAGCAGTTACCGGGGCTCCTACGAGCAGTACTTC